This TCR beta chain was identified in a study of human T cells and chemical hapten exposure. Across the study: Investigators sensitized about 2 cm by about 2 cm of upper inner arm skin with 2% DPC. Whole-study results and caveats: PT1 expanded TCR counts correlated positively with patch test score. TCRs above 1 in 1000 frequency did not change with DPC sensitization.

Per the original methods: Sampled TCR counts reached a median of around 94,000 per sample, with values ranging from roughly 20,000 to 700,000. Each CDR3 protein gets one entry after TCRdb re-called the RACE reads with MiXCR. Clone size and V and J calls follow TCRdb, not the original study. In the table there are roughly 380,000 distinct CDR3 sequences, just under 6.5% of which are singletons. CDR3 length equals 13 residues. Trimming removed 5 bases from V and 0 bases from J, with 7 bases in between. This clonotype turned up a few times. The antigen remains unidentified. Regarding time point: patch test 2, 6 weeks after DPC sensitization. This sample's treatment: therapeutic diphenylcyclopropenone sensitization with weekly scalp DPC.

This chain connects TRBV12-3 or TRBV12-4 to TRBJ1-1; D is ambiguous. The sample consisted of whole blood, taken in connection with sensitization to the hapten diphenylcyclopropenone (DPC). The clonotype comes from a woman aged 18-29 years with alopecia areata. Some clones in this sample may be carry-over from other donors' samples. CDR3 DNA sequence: TGTGCCAGCAGTGGTTTCATGAACACTGAAGCTTTCTTT. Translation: CASSGFMNTEAFF.